Shown below are 11 T cell receptor beta chains from a single sample sequenced in a study of T cell responses to AZD1222 COVID-19 vaccine. Clones were read by immunoSEQ multiplex PCR, and TCRdb kept only the in-frame ones, dropping some. Seen here are under 150,000 clones, under 95% observed once, and the top ten hold less than 5.5%. The sample was peripheral blood, taken on day 0 of AZD1222 vaccination. The receptors come from an adult in good health.

This chain joins TRBV9 and TRBJ1-5; no definite D call. CDR1 and CDR2 from the germline V gene are SGDLS and YYNGEE. This CDR3 comprises 14 residues. Trimming removed 4 bases from V and 2 bases from J, with 10 bases in between. The CDR3 spells CASSSGLGNQPQHF. DNA for the CDR3: TGTGCCAGCAGCTCGGGTTTGGGCAATCAGCCCCAGCATTTT. Variable domain in full (rest from reference TRBV9 and TRBJ1-5): DSGVTQTPKHLITATGQRVTLRCSPRSGDLSVYWYQQSLDQGLQFLIQYYNGEERAKGNILERFSAQQFPDLHSELNLSSLELGDSALYFCASSSGLGNQPQHFGDGTRLSIL.

The chain joins TRBV18 to TRBJ2-5; D is uncertain. Germline CDR1 KGHSH, CDR2 LQKENI. Trimming removed 3 bases from V and 2 bases from J, with 7 bases in between. CDR3 length equals 13 residues. The CDR3 nucleotides are TGTGCCAGCTCACCCTCTATGCAAGAGACCCAGTACTTC. This sequence encodes CASSPSMQETQYF. The variable domain in full, completed from reference TRBV18 and TRBJ2-5, reads NAGVMQNPRHLVRRRGQEARLRCSPMKGHSHVYWYRQLPEEGLKFMVYLQKENIIDESGMPKERFSAEFPKEGPSILRIQQVVRGDSAAYFCASSPSMQETQYFGPGTRLLVL.

The V gene is TRBV12-3 or TRBV12-4, the J gene TRBJ1-2; D not resolved. With 4 bases removed from V and 4 bases from J, the gap between germline ends came to 10 bases. This CDR3 has 13 amino acids. The chain's CDR3 is CASSSRSFYGYTF. CDR3 DNA sequence: TGTGCCAGCAGTTCGCGAAGCTTCTATGGCTACACCTTC.

This clone was counted a few times. V is TRBV27 and J is TRBJ2-7; tentatively, D is TRBD1 (5 bases). The V end lost 3 bases, the J end lost 7 bases, and 13 bases lay between the germline ends. The CDR3 is 13 amino acids. Germline-derived CDR1 and CDR2 are MNHEY and SMNVEV (reference sequence). The CDR3 DNA follows: TGTGCCAGCAGTTTCTGGGCAGGGCGAGAGCAGTACTTC. This gives the protein CASSFWAGREQYF.

In DNA, the CDR3 is TGTGCCAGCAGTGAATTGGGGGAAGGGGTGAACACTGAAGCTTTCTTT. Its translation is CASSELGEGVNTEAFF. The chain combines TRBV25-1 with TRBJ1-1, with D possibly TRBD1 on 5 matching bases. The CDR3 sequence is 16 residues long. Trimming took off 1 base at V and 0 bases at J, with 12 bases between the two ends. Germline lookup yields CDR1 MGHDK and CDR2 SYGVNS.

The gene calls are TRBV4-1 and TRBJ1-5; D not certain. The germline V gene encodes CDR1 MGHRA and CDR2 YSYEKL. The V end was cut by 4 bases, the J end by 7 bases, with 26 bases between. This CDR3 has 18 amino acids. CDR3 sequence reads: CASSPPLGLSKEGQPQHF. The CDR3 DNA reads as TGCGCCAGCAGCCCCCCGCTTGGCTTGTCGAAGGAGGGACAGCCCCAGCATTTT.

J is TRBJ2-7 and V is TRBV18; D is unclear. The CDR3 consists of 12 residues. Trimming cost V 3 bases and J 2 bases, with 5 bases left between them. Per germline, CDR1 KGHSH and CDR2 LQKENI. CDR3 in DNA: TGTGCCAGCTCACCTGAGGCCTACGAGCAGTACTTC. Its protein product is CASSPEAYEQYF.

The V and J genes are TRBV27 and TRBJ1-4, with 7 bases matching TRBD1. CDR1 is MNHEY and CDR2 is SMNVEV in the germline V gene (reference sequence). The CDR3 has 15 residues. The V segment lost 4 bases and the J segment 6 bases; nucleotides outside the gene matches: 8. For the CDR3, the DNA is TGTGCCAGCAGTTCCCAGGGGGACAGTGATGAAAAACTGTTTTTT. It encodes CASSSQGDSDEKLFF. Based on the CDR3 plus reference TRBV27 and TRBJ1-4, the full variable domain is EAQVTQNPRYLITVTGKKLTVTCSQNMNHEYMSWYRQDPGLGLRQIYYSMNVEVTDKGDVPEGYKVSRKEKRNFPLILESPSPNQTSLYFCASSSQGDSDEKLFFGSGTQLSVL.

Written as DNA, the CDR3 is TGTGCCAGCAGCTTAAGTGGGGTTGGCGCCGGGGAGCTGTTTTTT. It codes for CASSLSGVGAGELFF. V usage is TRBV11-1 and J usage is TRBJ2-2; D unclear. The CDR3 is 15 residues long. Germline V gene sequence: CDR1 SGHAT, CDR2 FQDESV (reference sequence). Trimming took 2 bases from V and 6 from J, leaving 13 bases between them.

This chain links TRBV11-2 with TRBJ2-5; no reliable D call. The CDR3 sequence is 11 residues long. The germline CDR1 and CDR2 sequences are SGHAT and FQNNGV. V was pared by 0 bases and J by 7 bases, with 3 bases between. The CDR3, as DNA: TGTGCCAGCAGCTTAGACATGACCCAGTACTTC. Translating gives CASSLDMTQYF.

The chain carries TRBV2 and TRBJ1-4, with TRBD1 identical over 11 bases. Losses at the gene ends were 5 bases for V and 8 bases for J; bases not matched to a gene: 10. The CDR3 runs to 16 residues. Germline CDR1 and CDR2: SNHLY and FYNNEI. CDR3 residues: CASSPARTGGNEKLFF. CDR3 in DNA: TGTGCCAGCAGTCCCGCACGGACAGGGGGCAACGAAAAACTGTTTTTT.